Presented here are 5 T cell receptor beta chains from one specimen sequenced in a study of shared clonotypes between healthy human individuals. This table comes from immunoSEQ multiplex PCR, and its TCRdb copy is limited to in-frame clones, with some not included. The data show 550,000 to 650,000 clones, roughly 95% seen once. Terminally differentiated effector memory CD45RA+ cells were excluded from the naive CD8 cells, which were CD45RO-negative and positively selected for CCR7. Material for sequencing was naive CD8+ T cells sorted from blood. The receptors stem from a young woman in good health.

The rearrangement joins TRBV11-1 to TRBJ2-3, with D uncertain. Germline loops: CDR1 SGHAT, CDR2 FQDESV (reference sequence). The CDR3 spans 11 residues. The ends were cut back, 2 bases at V and 6 bases at J, with 3 bases in the middle. CDR3 protein: CASSLRDTQYF. CDR3 DNA: TGTGCCAGCAGCTTAAGGGATACGCAGTATTTT.

The chain combines TRBV28 with TRBJ2-3; D is unclear. The CDR3 length is 11 residues. In germline, CDR1 is MDHEN, CDR2 SYDVKM. Trimming took 5 bases from V and 9 from J, leaving 9 bases between them. For the CDR3, the DNA is TGTGCCAGCAGTCGGGTTGGCACGCAGTATTTT. This encodes CASSRVGTQYF.

A single count supports this clone. The chain employs TRBV2 and TRBJ1-1; D is uncertain. The germline V gene has CDR1 SNHLY and CDR2 FYNNEI. V lost 9 bases, J lost 1 base, and 9 bases lay in between. The CDR3 totals 12 residues. The CDR3 coding sequence is TGTGCCAGTGATAAAGGGAACACTGAAGCTTTCTTT. This codes for CASDKGNTEAFF.

J is TRBJ2-1 and V is TRBV13, with D perhaps TRBD2 (5 bases). This CDR3 spans 15 amino acids. Trimming took off 2 bases at V and 7 bases at J, with 15 bases between the two ends. Germline assignment: CDR1 PRHDT and CDR2 FYEKMQ (reference sequence). CDR3 amino acids: CASSLHGVLFNEQFF. The CDR3 DNA reads TGTGCCAGCAGCTTACACGGGGTTTTATTTAATGAGCAGTTCTTC. Full variable domain (missing parts from reference TRBV13 and TRBJ2-1): AAGVIQSPRHLIKEKRETATLKCYPIPRHDTVYWYQQGPGQDPQFLISFYEKMQSDKGSIPDRFSAQQFSDYHSELNMSSLELGDSALYFCASSLHGVLFNEQFFGPGTRLTVL.

The chain employs TRBV6-1 and TRBJ2-5, with 9 bases that match TRBD1. J was trimmed by 10 bases and V by 3 bases; bases with no gene match: 12. Germline CDR1 reads MNHNS; CDR2 reads SASEGT. The CDR3 loop spans 15 amino acids. This CDR3 is CASSEYRGQQIYQYF. CDR3 in DNA: TGTGCCAGCAGTGAGTACAGGGGGCAACAAATTTACCAGTACTTC.